The subject of this entry is one TCR beta chain. As yet, its antigen is unknown. Every sample yielded at least 6.5 million isolated PBMCs. This sample was taken from a study of blood T cells in healthy people across ages. Whole-study findings and limits: A roughly linear fall in TCR beta diversity per million T cells was seen with increasing age.

A second PCR of about 7 to 11 cycles used a sample-barcoded 5' primer and a J-beta primer mix. One entry per CDR3 protein results from TCRdb running MiXCR on the 5' RACE reads. Of around 1.5 million distinct CDR3 sequences listed, roughly 45% are singletons. The receptor comes from a woman between 18 and 29 years old in good health. The source material was blood.

CDR3 in amino acids: CAWSVGMMSVAKNIQYF. The CDR3 DNA sequence: TGTGCCTGGAGTGTAGGGATGATGAGCGTGGCCAAAAACATTCAGTACTTC. The chain couples TRBV30 to TRBJ2-4, with D uncertain. V was shortened by 0 bases and J by 1 base, with 16 bases between the two germline ends. CDR1 and CDR2 (germline): GTSNPN, SVGIG (reference sequence). There are 17 residues in the CDR3.